The next 13 T cell receptor beta chains were all read from a single sample in a study of CD8+ T cells in alopecia areata (dated by TCRdb to the late 2010s). In the paper's terms, the time point label means: baseline before oral tofacitinib. Library preparation used the immunoSEQ multiplex PCR assay. RNA was extracted from all samples and reverse transcribed into cDNA as template for TCR sequencing. Entries here come from immuneACCESS through TCRdb and include only in-frame sequences with V and J called. Some clones fail to appear in such tables; in the studies checked, an unresolved V gene covers under half of the shortfall, and the cause of the remainder is unknown. The sample table lists 150,000 or so clones, over 80% of them with a count of one. Roughly 15% of the sample is in the top ten clones. Here the sequenced sample was CD8+ T cells sorted from blood, taken at week 0. These receptor sequences come from a human donor with alopecia areata.

CDR3: CASNPTSTYEQYF. CDR3 DNA: TGTGCCAGCAATCCGACAAGCACCTACGAGCAGTACTTC. This chain links TRBV25-1 with TRBJ2-7, with no clear D. CDR1 is MGHDK and CDR2 is SYGVNS in the germline V gene. The CDR3 sequence is 13 residues long. Between the trimmed V and J ends, which lost 7 bases and 2 bases, there was a span of 12 bases.

The rearrangement uses TRBV4-1 and TRBJ2-1; D uncertain. The CDR3 length is 15 residues. Germline CDR1 MGHRA, CDR2 YSYEKL. Trimming removed 6 bases at V and 2 bases at J, with 14 bases between. Here the CDR3 DNA reads TGCGCCAGCAGAGCTGTTCGCAAAGCCTACAATGAGCAGTTCTTC. Protein product: CASRAVRKAYNEQFF.

Only one count was recorded for this clone. The chain uses TRBV29-1 and TRBJ2-7, with 7 bases fitting TRBD1. The CDR3 totals 14 residues. V dropped 4 bases and J dropped 2; count of bases not matched to a gene: 8. Germline lookup yields CDR1 SQVTM and CDR2 ANQGSEA. The CDR3 DNA is TGCAGCGTTGGGATCCGGGACAGACCCTACGAGCAGTACTTC. It is translated as CSVGIRDRPYEQYF.

The chain joins TRBV29-1 to TRBJ1-1; D gene unclear. V gave up 0 bases and J gave up 5 bases, with 19 bases separating them. This CDR3 has 16 residues. Germline values: CDR1 SQVTM, CDR2 ANQGSEA. In nucleotides, the CDR3 is TGCAGCGTTGAAGATAGCGAAGGGAACAGAGGAACTGAAGCTTTCTTT. Its translation is CSVEDSEGNRGTEAFF.

The chain couples TRBV7-6 to TRBJ2-1, with D hard to call. V was shortened by 9 bases and J by 2 bases, with 11 bases between the two germline ends. This CDR3 is built from 13 residues. In germline, CDR1 is SGHVS, CDR2 FNYEAQ. CDR3: CASSGLAYNEQFF. In nucleotides, the CDR3 is TGTGCCAGTTCTGGCCTAGCCTACAATGAGCAGTTCTTC. Full variable domain (missing parts from reference TRBV7-6 and TRBJ2-1): GAGVSQSPRYKVTKRGQDVALRCDPISGHVSLYWYRQALGQGPEFLTYFNYEAQQDKSGLPNDRFSAERPEGSISTLTIQRTEQRDSAMYRCASSGLAYNEQFFGPGTRLTVL.

The V gene is TRBV6-1, the J gene TRBJ2-3; D remains unclear. The V gene lost 2 bases and the J gene lost 5 bases, with 5 bases spanning the gap. Per germline, CDR1 MNHNS and CDR2 SASEGT. The CDR3 length is 12 residues. The CDR3 DNA reads TGTGCCAGCAGTGAATGGGTAGATACGCAGTATTTT. Its protein product is CASSEWVDTQYF.

J is TRBJ2-3 and V is TRBV7-9; a possible D gene is TRBD2 (5 bases). The CDR3 is 16 amino acids. Germline loops: CDR1 SEHNR, CDR2 FQNEAQ (reference sequence). The V end was cut by 1 base, the J end by 2 bases, with 13 bases between. The CDR3 spells CASSLVFGRFTDTQYF. The CDR3 nucleotides are TGTGCCAGCAGCTTAGTCTTTGGGAGATTCACAGATACGCAGTATTTT.

This clone is judged medium-sized (0.01 to 0.1%). The J gene is TRBJ2-3, the V gene TRBV6-1; the match to TRBD2 covers 8 bases. Germline CDR1 MNHNS, CDR2 SASEGT. J gave up 1 base and V 0 bases, and 0 bases lay outside the gene matches. The CDR3 is made up of 15 amino acids. CDR3 sequence: CASSEARGGTDTQYF. In DNA, the CDR3 is TGTGCCAGCAGTGAAGCGCGGGGGGGCACAGATACGCAGTATTTT.

The chain has TRBV6-5 and TRBJ1-5; no definite D call. Germline V lookup: CDR1 MNHEY, CDR2 SVGAGI. CDR3 length: 9 residues. The V end lost 8 bases, the J end lost 9 bases, and 5 bases lay between the germline ends. In DNA, the CDR3 is TGTGCCAGCGGGATGCCCCAGCATTTT. This encodes CASGMPQHF.

The gene calls are TRBV5-1 and TRBJ2-1, with 8 nucleotides matching TRBD2. The germline V gene has CDR1 SGHRS and CDR2 YFSETQ. J lost 4 bases, V lost 6 bases, and 6 bases had no gene match. This CDR3 is built from 14 residues. The CDR3 sequence: CASTITSGYNEQFF. The CDR3 DNA is TGCGCCAGCACCATTACTAGCGGTTACAATGAGCAGTTCTTC.

The chain combines TRBV5-4 with TRBJ2-7; 15 nucleotides align to TRBD2. The junction had 3 bases not matched to a gene; V was cut back by 4 bases and J by 1 base. The CDR3 has 16 amino acids. Per germline, CDR1 SGHNT and CDR2 YYREEE (reference sequence). The CDR3 protein is CASSTGLAGGSYEQYF. The DNA for the CDR3 is TGTGCCAGCAGCACCGGACTAGCGGGAGGGTCCTACGAGCAGTACTTC. Full variable domain (rest looked up from reference TRBV5-4 and TRBJ2-7): ETGVTQSPTHLIKTRGQQVTLRCSSQSGHNTVSWYQQALGQGPQFIFQYYREEENGRGNFPPRFSGLQFPNYSSELNVNALELDDSALYLCASSTGLAGGSYEQYFGPGTRLTVT.

V is TRBV5-1 and J is TRBJ2-7, with unresolved D. Trimming cost V 0 bases and J 7 bases, with 5 bases left between them. Germline CDR1 reads SGHRS; CDR2 reads YFSETQ. The CDR3 is 11 residues long. The CDR3: CASSLGQEQYF. CDR3 coding DNA: TGCGCCAGCAGCTTGGGGCAAGAGCAGTACTTC.

The chain has TRBV7-6 and TRBJ2-3, with 8 positions matching TRBD1. This CDR3 is 16 amino acids long. Losses at the gene ends were 5 bases for V and 1 base for J; bases not matched to a gene: 8. The germline gives CDR1 SGHVS, CDR2 FNYEAQ. The DNA of the CDR3 is TGTGCCAGCAGCACCCACGACAGGGGCGGCACAGATACGCAGTATTTT. This translates into CASSTHDRGGTDTQYF.